This T cell receptor (beta chain) comes out of a study of shared clonotypes between healthy human individuals. The CDR3 has 16 amino acids. Germline V gene sequence: CDR1 MDHEN, CDR2 SYDVKM. The ends lost 6 bases at V and 6 bases at J; junction bases unmatched: 9. In the study's own analysis: For the immunoSEQ data, sequences were junction-only without quality scores, so filtering differed. Sequencing was performed with immunoSEQ multiplex PCR; in TCRdb, only in-frame clones are kept and a portion is missing. V and J calls and clone size are those listed in that table; D and trimming were worked out from the DNA. Of 2 million to 3 million clones listed, roughly nine tenths were seen once; the top ten hold about 0.13%.

The TCR sequence derives from a man younger than 30 in good health. The sample was naive CD4+ T cells sorted from blood. The subset denotes: CD45RA+ positively selected. The chain couples TRBV28 to TRBJ2-2; 11 nucleotides agree with TRBD1. For the CDR3, the DNA is TGTGCCAGCAGATTCAGTCAGGGACAGGGGGCCGGGGAGCTGTTTTTT. This sequence encodes CASRFSQGQGAGELFF.